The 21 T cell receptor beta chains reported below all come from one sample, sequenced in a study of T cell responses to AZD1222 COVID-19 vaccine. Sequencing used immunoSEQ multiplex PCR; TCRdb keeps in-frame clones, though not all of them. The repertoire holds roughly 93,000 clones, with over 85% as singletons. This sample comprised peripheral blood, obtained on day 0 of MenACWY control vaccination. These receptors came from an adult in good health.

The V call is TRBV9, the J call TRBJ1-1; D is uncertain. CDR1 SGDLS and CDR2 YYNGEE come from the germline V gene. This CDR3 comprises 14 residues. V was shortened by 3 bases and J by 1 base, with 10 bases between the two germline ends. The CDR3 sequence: CASSADDPNTEAFF. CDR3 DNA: TGTGCCAGCAGCGCAGATGACCCGAACACTGAAGCTTTCTTT.

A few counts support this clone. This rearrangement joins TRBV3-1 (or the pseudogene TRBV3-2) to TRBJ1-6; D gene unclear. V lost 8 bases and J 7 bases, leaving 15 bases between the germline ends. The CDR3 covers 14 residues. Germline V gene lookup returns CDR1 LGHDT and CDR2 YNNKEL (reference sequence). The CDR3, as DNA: TGTGCCAGCGCGGCCCTACTTGAGAATTCACCCCTCCACTTT. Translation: CASAALLENSPLHF.

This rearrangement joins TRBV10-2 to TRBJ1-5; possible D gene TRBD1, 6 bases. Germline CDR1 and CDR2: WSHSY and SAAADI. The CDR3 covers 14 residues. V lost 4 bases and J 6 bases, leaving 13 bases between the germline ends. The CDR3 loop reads CASSVTGLSQPQHF. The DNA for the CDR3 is TGCGCCAGCAGTGTTACAGGGTTGAGTCAGCCCCAGCATTTT.

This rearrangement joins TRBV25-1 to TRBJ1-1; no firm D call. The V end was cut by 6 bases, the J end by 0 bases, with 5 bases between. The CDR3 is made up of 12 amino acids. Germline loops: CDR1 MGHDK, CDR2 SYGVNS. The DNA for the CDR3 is TGTGCCAGCAGAGGGCTGAACACTGAAGCTTTCTTT. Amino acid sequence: CASRGLNTEAFF.

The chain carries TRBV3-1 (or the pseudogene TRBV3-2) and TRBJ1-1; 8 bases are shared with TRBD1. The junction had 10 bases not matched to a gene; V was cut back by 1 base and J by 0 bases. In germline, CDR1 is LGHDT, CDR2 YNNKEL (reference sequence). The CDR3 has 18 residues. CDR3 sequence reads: CASSQALFGQGLNTEAFF. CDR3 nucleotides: TGTGCCAGCAGCCAAGCGCTCTTTGGACAGGGATTGAACACTGAAGCTTTCTTT.

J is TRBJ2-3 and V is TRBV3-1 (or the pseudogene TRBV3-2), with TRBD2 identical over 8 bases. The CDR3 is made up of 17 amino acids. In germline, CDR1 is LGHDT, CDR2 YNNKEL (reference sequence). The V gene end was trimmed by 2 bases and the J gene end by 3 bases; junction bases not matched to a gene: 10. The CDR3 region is CASSQILRGGPTDTQYF. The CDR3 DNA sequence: TGTGCCAGCAGCCAAATTCTACGGGGGGGCCCGACAGATACGCAGTATTTT.

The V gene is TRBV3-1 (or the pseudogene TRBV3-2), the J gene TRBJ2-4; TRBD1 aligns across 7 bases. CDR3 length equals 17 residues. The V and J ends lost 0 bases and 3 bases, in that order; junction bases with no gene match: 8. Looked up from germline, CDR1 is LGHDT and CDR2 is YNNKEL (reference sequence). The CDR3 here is CASSQEGTARFKNIQYF. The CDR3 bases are TGTGCCAGCAGCCAAGAGGGGACAGCAAGATTCAAAAACATTCAGTACTTC.

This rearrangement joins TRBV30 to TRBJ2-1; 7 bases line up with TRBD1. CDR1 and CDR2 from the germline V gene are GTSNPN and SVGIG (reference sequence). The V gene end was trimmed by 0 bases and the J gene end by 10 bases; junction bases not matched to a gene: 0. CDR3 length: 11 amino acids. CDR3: CAWSVQGEQFF. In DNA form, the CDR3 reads TGTGCCTGGAGTGTACAGGGGGAGCAGTTCTTC.

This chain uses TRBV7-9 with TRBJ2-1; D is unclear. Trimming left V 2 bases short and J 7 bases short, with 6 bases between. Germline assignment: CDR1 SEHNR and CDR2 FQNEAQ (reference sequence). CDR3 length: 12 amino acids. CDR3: CASSLPRNEQFF. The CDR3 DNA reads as TGTGCCAGCAGCTTACCCCGGAATGAGCAGTTCTTC.

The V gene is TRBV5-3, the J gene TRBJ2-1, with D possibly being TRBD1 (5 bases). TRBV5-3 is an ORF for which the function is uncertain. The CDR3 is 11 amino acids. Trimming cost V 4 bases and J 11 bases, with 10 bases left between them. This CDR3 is CARSRRVKQFF. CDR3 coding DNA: TGTGCCAGAAGCCGCAGGGTGAAGCAGTTCTTC.

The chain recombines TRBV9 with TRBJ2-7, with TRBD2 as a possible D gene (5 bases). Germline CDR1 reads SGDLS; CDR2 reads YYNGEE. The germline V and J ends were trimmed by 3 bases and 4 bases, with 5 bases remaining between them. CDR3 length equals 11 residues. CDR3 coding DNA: TGTGCCAGCAGCGCGGGATACGAGCAGTACTTC. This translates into CASSAGYEQYF.

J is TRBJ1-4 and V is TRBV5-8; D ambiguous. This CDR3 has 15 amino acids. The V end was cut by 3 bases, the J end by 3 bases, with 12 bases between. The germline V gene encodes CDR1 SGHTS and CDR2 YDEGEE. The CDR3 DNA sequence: TGTGCCAGCAGCTGGGGAGGACCCCCTAATGAAAAACTGTTTTTT. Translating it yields CASSWGGPPNEKLFF.

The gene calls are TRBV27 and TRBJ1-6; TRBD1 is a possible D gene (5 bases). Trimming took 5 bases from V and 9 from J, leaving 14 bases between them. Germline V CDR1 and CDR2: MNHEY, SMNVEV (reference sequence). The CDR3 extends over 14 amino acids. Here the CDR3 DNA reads TGTGCCAGCAGTCCGCAGGGTATAGGTTCACCCCTCCACTTT. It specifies CASSPQGIGSPLHF.

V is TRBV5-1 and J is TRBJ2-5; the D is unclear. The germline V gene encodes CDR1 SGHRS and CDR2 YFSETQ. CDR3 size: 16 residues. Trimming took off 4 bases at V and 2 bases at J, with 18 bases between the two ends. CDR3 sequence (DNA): TGCGCCAGCAGCACGCCCGCAATTAGAATACAAGAGACCCAGTACTTC. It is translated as CASSTPAIRIQETQYF.

CDR3 in amino acids: CASSVDTFYEQYF. The CDR3 nucleotides read TGTGCCAGCAGCGTGGACACCTTCTACGAGCAGTACTTC. The V gene is TRBV7-2, the J gene TRBJ2-7; tentatively, D is TRBD1 (5 bases). The germline gives CDR1 SGHTA, CDR2 FQGNSA. The V gene lost 5 bases and the J gene lost 3 bases, with 11 bases spanning the gap. This CDR3 has 13 residues.

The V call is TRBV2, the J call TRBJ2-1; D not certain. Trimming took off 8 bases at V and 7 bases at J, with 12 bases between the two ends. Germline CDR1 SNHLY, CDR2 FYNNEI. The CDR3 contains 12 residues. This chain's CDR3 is CASGSWGNEQFF. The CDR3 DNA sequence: TGTGCCAGCGGATCTTGGGGAAATGAGCAGTTCTTC.

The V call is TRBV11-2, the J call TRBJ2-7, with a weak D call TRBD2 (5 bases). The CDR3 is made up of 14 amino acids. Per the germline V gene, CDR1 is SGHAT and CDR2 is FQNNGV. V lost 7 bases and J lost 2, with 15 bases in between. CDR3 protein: CASTWPGEPYEQYF. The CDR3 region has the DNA TGTGCCAGCACCTGGCCCGGGGAACCCTACGAGCAGTACTTC.

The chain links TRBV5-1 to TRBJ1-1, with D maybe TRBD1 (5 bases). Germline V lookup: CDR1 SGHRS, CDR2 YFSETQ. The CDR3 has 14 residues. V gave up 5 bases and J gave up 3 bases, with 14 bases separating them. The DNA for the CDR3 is TGCGCCAGCAGAATGGGGAGGGGTGACACTGAAGCTTTCTTT. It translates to CASRMGRGDTEAFF.

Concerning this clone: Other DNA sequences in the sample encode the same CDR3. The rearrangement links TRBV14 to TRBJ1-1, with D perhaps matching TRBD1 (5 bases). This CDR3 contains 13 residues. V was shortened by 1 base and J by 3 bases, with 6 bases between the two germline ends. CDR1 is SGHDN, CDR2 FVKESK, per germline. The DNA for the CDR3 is TGTGCCAGCAGCCAAGGGGGGTACACTGAAGCTTTCTTT. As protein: CASSQGGYTEAFF.

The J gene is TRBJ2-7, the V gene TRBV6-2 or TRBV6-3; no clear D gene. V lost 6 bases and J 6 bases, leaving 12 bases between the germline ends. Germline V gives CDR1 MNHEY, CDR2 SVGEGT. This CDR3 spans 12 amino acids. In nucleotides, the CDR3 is TGTGCCAGCAGCCGAACCCTTAGCGAGCAGTACTTC. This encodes CASSRTLSEQYF.

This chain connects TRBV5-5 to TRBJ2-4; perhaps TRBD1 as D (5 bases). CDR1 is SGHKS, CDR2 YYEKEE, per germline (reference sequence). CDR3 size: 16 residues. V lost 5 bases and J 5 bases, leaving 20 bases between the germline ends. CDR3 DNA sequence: TGTGCCAGCAGTTGGGATAACTCCAGGGTGGAAAACATTCAGTACTTC. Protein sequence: CASSWDNSRVENIQYF.